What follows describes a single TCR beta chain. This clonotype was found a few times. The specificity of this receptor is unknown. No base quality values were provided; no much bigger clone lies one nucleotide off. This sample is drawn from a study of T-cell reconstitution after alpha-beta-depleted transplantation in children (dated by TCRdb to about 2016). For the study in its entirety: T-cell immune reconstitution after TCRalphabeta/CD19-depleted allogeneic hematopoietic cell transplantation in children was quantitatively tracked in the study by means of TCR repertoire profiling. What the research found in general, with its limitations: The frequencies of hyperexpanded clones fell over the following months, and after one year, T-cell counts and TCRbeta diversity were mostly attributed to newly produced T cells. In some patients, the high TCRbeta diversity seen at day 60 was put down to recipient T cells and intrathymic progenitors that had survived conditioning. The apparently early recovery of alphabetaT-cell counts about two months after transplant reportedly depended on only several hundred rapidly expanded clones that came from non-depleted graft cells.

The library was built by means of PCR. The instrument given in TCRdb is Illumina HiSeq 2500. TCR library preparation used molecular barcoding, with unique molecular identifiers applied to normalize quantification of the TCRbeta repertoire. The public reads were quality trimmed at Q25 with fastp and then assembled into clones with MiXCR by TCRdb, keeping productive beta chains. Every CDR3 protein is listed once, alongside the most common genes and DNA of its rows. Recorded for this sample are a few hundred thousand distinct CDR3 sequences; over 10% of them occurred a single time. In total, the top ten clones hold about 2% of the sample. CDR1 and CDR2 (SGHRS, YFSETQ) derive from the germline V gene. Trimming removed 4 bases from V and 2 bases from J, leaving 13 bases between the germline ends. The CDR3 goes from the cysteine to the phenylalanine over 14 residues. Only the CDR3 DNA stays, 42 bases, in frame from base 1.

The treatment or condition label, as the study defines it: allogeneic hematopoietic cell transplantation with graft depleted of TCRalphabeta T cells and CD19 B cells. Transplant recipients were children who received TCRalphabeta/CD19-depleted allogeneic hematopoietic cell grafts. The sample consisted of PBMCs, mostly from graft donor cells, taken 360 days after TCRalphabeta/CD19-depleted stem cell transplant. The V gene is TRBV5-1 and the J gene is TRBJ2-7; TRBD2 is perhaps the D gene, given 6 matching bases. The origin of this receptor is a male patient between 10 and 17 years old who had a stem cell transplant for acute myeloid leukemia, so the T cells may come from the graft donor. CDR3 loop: CASSPEGLPYEQYF. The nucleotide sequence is TGCGCCAGCAGCCCCGAGGGACTGCCCTACGAGCAGTACTTC.